The 32 T cell receptor beta chains below were found in one sample sequenced in a study of identical twins (dated by TCRdb to the mid-2010s). Libraries came from 5' RACE. Data came from an Illumina HiSeq 2000. TCRdb trimmed the raw reads at Q25, called clones with MiXCR and kept productive beta chains. Each CDR3 protein appears once, grouped with its most common genes and DNA. This sample lists about 720,000 distinct CDR3 sequences; 8.6% were detected once. 0.85% to 1% of the sample rests with the top ten. These data also formed part of another study, on yellow fever vaccine responses in identical twins.

Sequencing was done on a sample of PBMCs. Source of these receptors: a woman aged 18-29 years in good health.

This clonotype was counted ten times or more. The chain employs TRBV12-3 or TRBV12-4 and TRBJ2-2; 9 bases map to TRBD1. The CDR3 length is 15 residues. Trimming removed 6 bases from V and 6 bases from J; junction bases left unmatched: 8. Here the CDR3 reads CASSQDRGGAGELFF. In DNA, the CDR3 is TGTGCCAGCAGCCAGGACAGGGGAGGGGCCGGGGAGCTGTTTTTT.

The table lists this clonotype with a few counts. V usage is TRBV12-3 or TRBV12-4 and J usage is TRBJ2-2; the D is unclear. The length of the CDR3 is 14 residues. V was shortened by 4 bases and J by 5 bases, with 11 bases between the two germline ends. The chain's CDR3 is CASSSPRRTGELFF. The CDR3 DNA sequence: TGTGCCAGCAGTTCGCCGAGACGTACCGGGGAGCTGTTTTTT.

This clonotype was seen a handful of times. This chain connects TRBV9 to TRBJ2-5, with TRBD2 matching over 10 bases. Germline V lookup: CDR1 SGDLS, CDR2 YYNGEE. The CDR3 loop spans 17 amino acids. V lost 0 bases to trimming and J lost 4 bases; unmatched junction nucleotides: 9. CDR3 nucleotides: TGTGCCAGCAGCGTAGGGAGAGCGGGGGGGATGGGAGAGACCCAGTACTTC. This translates into CASSVGRAGGMGETQYF.

This clonotype has at least ten counts. The V and J genes are TRBV7-8 and TRBJ2-5; 7 bases are a match to TRBD1. The CDR3 totals 13 residues. The germline CDR1 and CDR2 sequences are SGHVS and FQNEAQ. The V and J ends lost 3 bases and 5 bases, in that order; junction bases with no gene match: 3. CDR3 loop: CASSFGQAETQYF. CDR3 nucleotide sequence: TGTGCCAGCAGCTTTGGACAGGCCGAGACCCAGTACTTC. Together with reference TRBV7-8 and TRBJ2-5, the CDR3 gives the full variable domain: GAGVSQSPRYKVAKRGQDVALRCDPISGHVSLFWYQQALGQGPEFLTYFQNEAQLDKSGLPSDRFFAERPEGSVSTLKIQRTQQEDSAVYLCASSFGQAETQYFGPGTRLLVL.

In its sample, this clonotype was seen many times. This chain links TRBV20-1 with TRBJ2-3, with 10 bases that match TRBD2. J gave up 4 bases and V 3 bases, and 7 bases lay outside the gene matches. The CDR3 is 15 residues long. Germline values: CDR1 DFQATT, CDR2 SNEGSKA (reference sequence). In DNA, the CDR3 is TGCAGTGCTAGTACCAGCGGGGGGGCGTCAGATACGCAGTATTTT. Its translation is CSASTSGGASDTQYF.

This clonotype was seen a few times. J is TRBJ2-3 and V is TRBV11-2, with D possibly matching TRBD2 (7 bases). CDR1 and CDR2 from the germline V gene are SGHAT and FQNNGV. The CDR3 is made up of 14 amino acids. The V and J ends lost 5 bases and 6 bases respectively, with 15 bases between them. The DNA of the CDR3 is TGTGCCAGCAGCCCCCCGAGGGGGGGGGATACGCAGTATTTT. It encodes CASSPPRGGDTQYF.

This clonotype was observed at least ten times. The V and J genes are TRBV9 and TRBJ2-7; the match to TRBD1 covers 7 bases. The germline CDR1 and CDR2 sequences are SGDLS and YYNGEE. This CDR3 is 14 amino acids long. V lost 2 bases to trimming and J lost 3 bases; unmatched junction nucleotides: 5. CDR3 amino acids: CASSVTGTDYEQYF. As DNA, the CDR3 is TGTGCCAGCAGCGTCACCGGGACAGACTACGAGCAGTACTTC.

This clonotype was detected a few times. V and J are TRBV28 and TRBJ1-1; tentative D call: TRBD1 (6 bases). The V and J ends lost 10 bases and 7 bases respectively, with 19 bases between them. The CDR3 runs 13 residues. Germline V gives CDR1 MDHEN, CDR2 SYDVKM. The DNA of the CDR3 is TGTGCCATCCTCGGACAGCTTAAAGGTGAAGCTTTCTTT. Translating gives CAILGQLKGEAFF.

The chain uses TRBV7-2 and TRBJ2-1; 9 bases are shared with TRBD2. Germline V gene data show CDR1 as SGHTA and CDR2 as FQGNSA. The V and J ends lost 6 bases and 12 bases, in that order; junction bases with no gene match: 9. The CDR3 runs to 13 residues. The DNA for the CDR3 is TGTGCCAGCAGGTCCGCGGGAGGGCCAAGGCAGTTCTTC. It specifies CASRSAGGPRQFF.

The chain recombines TRBV5-1 with TRBJ2-2; D unresolved. Between the trimmed V and J ends, which lost 0 bases and 4 bases, there was a span of 13 bases. Germline assignment: CDR1 SGHRS and CDR2 YFSETQ. The CDR3 sequence is 16 residues long. CDR3 residues: CASSLGPADGTGELFF. The CDR3 DNA reads TGCGCCAGCAGCTTGGGGCCGGCGGACGGCACCGGGGAGCTGTTTTTT.

This clonotype came up a few times. This sequence joins TRBV3-1 and TRBJ2-7; 10 bases fit TRBD1. Losses at the gene ends were 6 bases for V and 3 bases for J; bases not matched to a gene: 5. The germline CDR1 and CDR2 sequences are LGHDT and YNNKEL (reference sequence). The CDR3 is 14 amino acids. The chain's CDR3 is CASRNRDRGYEQYF. The CDR3, as DNA: TGTGCCAGCAGGAATCGGGACAGGGGCTACGAGCAGTACTTC.

This chain connects TRBV7-9 to TRBJ1-4; tentative D call: TRBD1 (6 bases). This CDR3 contains 14 residues. V was pared by 5 bases and J by 7 bases, with 14 bases between. From germline, CDR1 is SEHNR and CDR2 FQNEAQ (reference sequence). The CDR3 DNA reads TGTGCCAGCAGCACCTGGAGGGGGGGTGAAAAACTGTTTTTT. This gives the protein CASSTWRGGEKLFF.

CDR3 bases: TGTGCCAGCAGCTTGGGAGGGCTAGCGGGGATCTACGAGCAGTACTTC. Translation: CASSLGGLAGIYEQYF. The chain has TRBV5-6 and TRBJ2-7; 9 bases agree with TRBD2. The CDR3 loop spans 16 amino acids. Trimming at V came to 0 bases and at J to 3 bases, leaving 7 bases not matched to a gene. The germline V gene encodes CDR1 SGHDT and CDR2 YYEEEE. The full variable domain, its missing parts supplied by reference TRBV5-6 and TRBJ2-7, is DAGVTQSPTHLIKTRGQQVTLRCSPKSGHDTVSWYQQALGQGPQFIFQYYEEEERQRGNFPDRFSGHQFPNYSSELNVNALLLGDSALYLCASSLGGLAGIYEQYFGPGTRLTVT.

The chain joins TRBV15 to TRBJ2-1; TRBD2 aligns across 7 bases. CDR1 and CDR2 from the germline V gene are LNHNV and YYDKDF (reference sequence). The J segment lost 6 bases and the V segment lost 5 bases, leaving 13 bases of the junction unmatched. The CDR3 runs to 16 residues. CDR3 nucleotides: TGTGCCACCAGCGTAACCGGGACTAAGGTAATCAATGAGCAGTTCTTC. As protein: CATSVTGTKVINEQFF.

J is TRBJ2-7 and V is TRBV3-1; 8 positions agree with TRBD2. The CDR3 covers 14 residues. Per germline, CDR1 LGHDT and CDR2 YNNKEL (reference sequence). After removal of 5 bases from V and 5 bases from J, the junction contained 8 bases not matched to a gene. The CDR3 spells CASSIRGGTDEQYF. The CDR3 nucleotides read TGTGCCAGCAGCATACGGGGGGGAACCGACGAGCAGTACTTC.

This chain joins TRBV11-1 and TRBJ2-2; 13 bases match TRBD2. The germline gives CDR1 SGHAT, CDR2 FQDESV (reference sequence). V trimming: 1 base; J trimming: 5 bases; junction bases outside the gene matches: 10. This CDR3 has 19 amino acids. CDR3 coding DNA: TGTGCCAGCAGCTTAGACCCTCCCCTGACTAGCGGGAGGACCGGGGAGCTGTTTTTT. This gives the protein CASSLDPPLTSGRTGELFF.

The chain has TRBV5-1 and TRBJ2-2; 13 bases match TRBD2. The germline V gene has CDR1 SGHRS and CDR2 YFSETQ. The CDR3 is 17 amino acids. Trimming removed 4 bases from V and 1 base from J; junction bases left unmatched: 4. Written as DNA, the CDR3 is TGCGCCAGCAGCGTTTGGACTAGCGGGAGGAACACCGGGGAGCTGTTTTTT. Protein sequence: CASSVWTSGRNTGELFF. The full variable domain, its missing parts supplied by reference TRBV5-1 and TRBJ2-2, is KAGVTQTPRYLIKTRGQQVTLSCSPISGHRSVSWYQQTPGQGLQFLFEYFSETQRNKGNFPGRFSGRQFSNSRSEMNVSTLELGDSALYLCASSVWTSGRNTGELFFGEGSRLTVL.

The genes are TRBV3-1 and TRBJ2-7; 12 bases are shared with TRBD2. The CDR3 has 18 residues. CDR1 LGHDT and CDR2 YNNKEL come from the germline V gene (reference sequence). V lost 11 bases to trimming and J lost 4 bases; unmatched junction nucleotides: 21. The CDR3 coding sequence is TGTGCCTGCGGAGGTACTAGCGGGGGGAAAAGTGAGAGTTACGAGCAGTACTTC. It is translated as CACGGTSGGKSESYEQYF.

This clonotype was found a few times. This chain joins TRBV27 and TRBJ1-1; D is possibly TRBD1 (6 bases). The CDR3 has 13 residues. V lost 8 bases, J lost 4 bases, and 14 bases lay in between. Germline V gene data show CDR1 as MNHEY and CDR2 as SMNVEV (reference sequence). As DNA, the CDR3 is TGTGCCAGCGGATCACAGGGAGGCACTGAAGCTTTCTTT. This gives the protein CASGSQGGTEAFF.

Many counts were recorded for this clonotype. The gene calls are TRBV4-1 and TRBJ2-3; 8 nucleotides match TRBD1. Germline V gene data show CDR1 as MGHRA and CDR2 as YSYEKL. The J segment lost 4 bases and the V segment lost 4 bases, leaving 10 bases of the junction unmatched. The CDR3 is 16 residues long. The CDR3 bases are TGCGCCAGCAGCCTTCGGTACAGGGGGAGCGCAGATACGCAGTATTTT. Translating gives CASSLRYRGSADTQYF.

This sequence joins TRBV2 and TRBJ2-7; unclear D gene. Germline CDR1 SNHLY, CDR2 FYNNEI. The V gene lost 3 bases and the J gene lost 3 bases, with 6 bases spanning the gap. The CDR3 is 12 amino acids. CDR3 sequence: CASSDGIYEQYF. CDR3 bases: TGTGCCAGCAGTGATGGGATCTACGAGCAGTACTTC.

This clonotype was picked up many times. The chain recombines TRBV28 with TRBJ2-1, with TRBD2 matching 12 bases. This CDR3 spans 21 amino acids. Trimming took 5 bases from V and 2 from J; bases not matched to a gene: 19. CDR1 is MDHEN, CDR2 SYDVKM, per germline. CDR3 DNA: TGTGCCAGCAGTAAGAGAATTACAACAGGCAGGACTAGCGGGGCCTACAATGAGCAGTTCTTC. Translation: CASSKRITTGRTSGAYNEQFF.

This clonotype was seen more than once but under ten times. The chain has TRBV20-1 and TRBJ2-1, with TRBD2 matching 7 bases. The CDR3 has 14 amino acids. V lost 5 bases to trimming and J lost 4 bases; unmatched junction nucleotides: 8. Germline V gene sequence: CDR1 DFQATT, CDR2 SNEGSKA (reference sequence). This CDR3 is CSAPVVGGYNEQFF. CDR3 nucleotide sequence: TGCAGTGCTCCAGTTGTGGGGGGGTACAATGAGCAGTTCTTC.

This clonotype occurred many times. This chain connects TRBV12-3 or TRBV12-4 to TRBJ2-7; D possibly corresponds to TRBD2 (5 bases). Trimming cost V 6 bases and J 6 bases, with 12 bases left between them. The CDR3 length is 12 residues. The CDR3 reads CASRTLEGEQYF. CDR3 in DNA: TGTGCCAGCAGGACCCTAGAGGGCGAGCAGTACTTC.

The sample holds many counts of this clonotype. The genes are TRBV12-3 or TRBV12-4 and TRBJ2-7, with 8 bases identical to TRBD2. With 7 bases clipped from V and 4 bases from J, the junction kept 12 bases outside the gene matches. The CDR3 extends over 15 amino acids. The CDR3 sequence is CASTRSGGANYEQYF. The CDR3 nucleotides are TGTGCCAGCACCCGATCCGGGGGGGCCAATTACGAGCAGTACTTC.

The gene calls are TRBV13 and TRBJ2-7; 12 nucleotides align to TRBD2. The CDR3 length is 19 residues. V shed 4 bases, J shed 3 bases, and the junction held 16 bases outside the gene matches. The V gene's germline CDR1 is PRHDT and CDR2 FYEKMQ (reference sequence). The CDR3 DNA reads TGTGCCAGCAGCTCATCCATACCTGGCCCGGGACTAGCGGGCTACGAGCAGTACTTC. It translates to CASSSSIPGPGLAGYEQYF.

In this sample, this clonotype turned up a few times. The chain links TRBV29-1 to TRBJ2-1, with a possible D match to TRBD2 (9 bases). V was pared by 5 bases and J by 4 bases, with 27 bases between. This CDR3 has 18 amino acids. Germline V gene lookup returns CDR1 SQVTM and CDR2 ANQGSEA. CDR3 residues: CSVKGQDGAGGQYNEQFF. The CDR3, as DNA: TGCAGCGTTAAGGGACAGGACGGAGCGGGAGGACAATACAATGAGCAGTTCTTC.

This clonotype was seen a handful of times. The chain combines TRBV5-1 with TRBJ2-1; D is unresolved. The V gene lost 4 bases and the J gene lost 6 bases, with 11 bases spanning the gap. The germline gives CDR1 SGHRS, CDR2 YFSETQ. CDR3 length: 13 amino acids. CDR3 bases: TGCGCCAGCAGCCTCCCGTCGGGCAATGAGCAGTTCTTC. The encoded protein is CASSLPSGNEQFF.

This clonotype was counted between two and nine times. This sequence joins TRBV20-1 and TRBJ2-1, with unresolved D. Trimming pared 4 bases from V and 7 bases from J, leaving 14 bases between. The CDR3 is 13 amino acids. Germline V gives CDR1 DFQATT, CDR2 SNEGSKA (reference sequence). The CDR3 sequence is CSAITELWNEQFF. The CDR3 nucleotides are TGCAGTGCTATCACCGAGCTTTGGAATGAGCAGTTCTTC.

This clonotype was observed at least ten times. This chain joins TRBV12-3 or TRBV12-4 and TRBJ2-1; TRBD1 agrees at 8 bases. The CDR3 length is 15 residues. Losses at the gene ends were 6 bases for V and 9 bases for J; bases not matched to a gene: 13. In nucleotides, the CDR3 is TGTGCCAGCAGCCATGGACAGGGTGGTTTTGGTGAGCAGTTCTTC. This gives the protein CASSHGQGGFGEQFF.

This clonotype was recorded many times. This chain joins TRBV7-2 and TRBJ2-5; D is perhaps TRBD2 (6 bases). The CDR3 sequence is 14 residues long. The V end lost 1 base, the J end lost 2 bases, and 8 bases lay between the germline ends. CDR1 is SGHTA and CDR2 is FQGNSA in the germline V gene. The CDR3 is CASSLDSGQETQYF. CDR3 in DNA: TGTGCCAGCAGCTTAGATAGCGGACAAGAGACCCAGTACTTC.

There are a few counts of this clonotype. The chain employs TRBV28 and TRBJ2-7, with D possibly being TRBD1 (5 bases). This CDR3 contains 14 residues. Trimming stripped 3 bases from V and 3 bases from J, with 12 bases between. Germline values: CDR1 MDHEN, CDR2 SYDVKM. The CDR3 protein is CASSLGRVYYEQYF. The CDR3 nucleotides read TGTGCCAGCAGTTTGGGCAGGGTCTACTACGAGCAGTACTTC.